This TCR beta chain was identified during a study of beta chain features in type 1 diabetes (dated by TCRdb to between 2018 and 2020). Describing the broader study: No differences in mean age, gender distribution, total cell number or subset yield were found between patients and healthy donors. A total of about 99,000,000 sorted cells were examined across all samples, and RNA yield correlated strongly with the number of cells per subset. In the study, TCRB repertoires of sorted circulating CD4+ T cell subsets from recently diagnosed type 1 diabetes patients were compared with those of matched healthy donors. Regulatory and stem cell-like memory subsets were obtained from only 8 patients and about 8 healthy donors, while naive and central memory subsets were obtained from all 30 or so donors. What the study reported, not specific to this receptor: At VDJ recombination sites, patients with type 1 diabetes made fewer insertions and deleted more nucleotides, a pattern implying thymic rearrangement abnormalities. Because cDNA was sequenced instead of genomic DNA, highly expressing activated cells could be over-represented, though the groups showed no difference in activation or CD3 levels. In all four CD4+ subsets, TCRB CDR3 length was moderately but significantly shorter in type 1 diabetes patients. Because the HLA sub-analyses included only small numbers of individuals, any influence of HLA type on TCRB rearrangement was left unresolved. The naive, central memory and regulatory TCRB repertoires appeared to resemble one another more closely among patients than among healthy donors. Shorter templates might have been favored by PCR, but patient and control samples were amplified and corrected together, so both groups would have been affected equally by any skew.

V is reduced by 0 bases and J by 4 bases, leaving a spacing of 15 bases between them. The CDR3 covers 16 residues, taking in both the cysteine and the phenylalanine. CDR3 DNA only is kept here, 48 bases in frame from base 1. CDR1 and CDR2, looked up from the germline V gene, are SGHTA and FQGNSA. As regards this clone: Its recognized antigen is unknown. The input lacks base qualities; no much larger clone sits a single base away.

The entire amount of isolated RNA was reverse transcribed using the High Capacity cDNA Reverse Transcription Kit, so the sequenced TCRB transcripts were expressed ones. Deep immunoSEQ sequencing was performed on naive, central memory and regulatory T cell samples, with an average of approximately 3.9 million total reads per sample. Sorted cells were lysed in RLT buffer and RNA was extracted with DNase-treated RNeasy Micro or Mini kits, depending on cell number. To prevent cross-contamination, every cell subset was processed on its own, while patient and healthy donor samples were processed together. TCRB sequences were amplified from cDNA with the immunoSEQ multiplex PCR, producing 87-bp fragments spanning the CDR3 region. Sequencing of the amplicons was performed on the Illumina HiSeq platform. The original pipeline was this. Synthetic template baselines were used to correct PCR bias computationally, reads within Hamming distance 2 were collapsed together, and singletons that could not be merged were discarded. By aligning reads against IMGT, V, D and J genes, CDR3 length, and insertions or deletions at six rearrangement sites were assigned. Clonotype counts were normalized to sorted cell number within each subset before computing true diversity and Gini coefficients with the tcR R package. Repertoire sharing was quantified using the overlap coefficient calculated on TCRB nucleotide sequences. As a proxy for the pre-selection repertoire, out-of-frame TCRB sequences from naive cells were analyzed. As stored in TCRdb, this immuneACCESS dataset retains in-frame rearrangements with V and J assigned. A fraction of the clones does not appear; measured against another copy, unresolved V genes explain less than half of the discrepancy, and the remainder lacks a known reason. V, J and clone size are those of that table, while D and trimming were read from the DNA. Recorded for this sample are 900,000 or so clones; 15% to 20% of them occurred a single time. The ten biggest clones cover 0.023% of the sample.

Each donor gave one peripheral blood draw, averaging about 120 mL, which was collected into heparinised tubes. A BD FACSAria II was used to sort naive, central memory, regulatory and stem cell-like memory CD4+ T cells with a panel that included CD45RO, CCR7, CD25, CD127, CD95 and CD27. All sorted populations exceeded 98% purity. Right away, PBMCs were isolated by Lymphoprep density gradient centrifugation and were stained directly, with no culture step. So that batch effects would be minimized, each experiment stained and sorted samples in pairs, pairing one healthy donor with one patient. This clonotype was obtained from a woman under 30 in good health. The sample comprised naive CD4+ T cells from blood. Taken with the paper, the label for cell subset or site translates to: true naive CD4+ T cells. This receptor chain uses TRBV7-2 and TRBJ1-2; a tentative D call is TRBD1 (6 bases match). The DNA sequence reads TGTGCCAGCAGCTTAGCCCAGGCAGGGGCCCTCTATGGCTACACCTTC. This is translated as CASSLAQAGALYGYTF.